This entry lists 23 T cell receptor beta chains sequenced from one sample in a study of T cell responses to AZD1222 COVID-19 vaccine. This table comes from immunoSEQ multiplex PCR, and its TCRdb copy is limited to in-frame clones, with some not included. The data hold tens of thousands of clones, with 80% to 95% observed a single time. The input for sequencing was peripheral blood, taken 28 days after the second AZD1222 dose. All receptors come from an adult who received the AZD1222 COVID-19 vaccine.

The V gene is TRBV9, the J gene TRBJ1-1; no definite D call. CDR1 is SGDLS, CDR2 YYNGEE, per germline. This CDR3 is 14 amino acids long. The V end was cut by 0 bases, the J end by 4 bases, with 10 bases between. CDR3 region: CASSVGVGSTEAFF. The CDR3 nucleotides are TGTGCCAGCAGCGTAGGTGTAGGCTCCACTGAAGCTTTCTTT.

This rearrangement joins TRBV5-1 to TRBJ2-6, with a tentative D call TRBD2 (5 bases). This CDR3 spans 15 amino acids. Between the trimmed V and J ends, which lost 4 bases and 2 bases, there was a span of 10 bases. Germline V CDR1 and CDR2: SGHRS, YFSETQ. CDR3 region: CASSQNGAGANVLTF. CDR3 DNA: TGCGCCAGCAGCCAAAACGGGGCTGGGGCCAACGTCCTGACTTTC. The full variable domain, completed using reference TRBV5-1 and TRBJ2-6, is KAGVTQTPRYLIKTRGQQVTLSCSPISGHRSVSWYQQTPGQGLQFLFEYFSETQRNKGNFPGRFSGRQFSNSRSEMNVSTLELGDSALYLCASSQNGAGANVLTFGAGSRLTVL.

This clone has only a few counts. The chain has TRBV27 and TRBJ1-5; tentative D call: TRBD1 (5 bases). CDR1 and CDR2 (germline): MNHEY, SMNVEV (reference sequence). V was shortened by 2 bases and J by 5 bases, with 7 bases between the two germline ends. CDR3 length: 13 residues. The CDR3 sequence: CASSLRQHQPQHF. The CDR3 DNA sequence: TGTGCCAGCAGTTTAAGACAGCATCAGCCCCAGCATTTT.

In DNA form, the CDR3 reads TGTGCCAGCAGCCCGACAGGGTCTGGAAACACCATATATTTT. Protein: CASSPTGSGNTIYF. This chain links TRBV7-2 with TRBJ1-3, with 7 nucleotides matching TRBD1. This CDR3 has 14 amino acids. Germline V lookup: CDR1 SGHTA, CDR2 FQGNSA. Trimming at V came to 5 bases and at J to 1 base, leaving 2 bases not matched to a gene.

In this sample, this clone turned up once. The V gene is TRBV4-1, the J gene TRBJ2-2; D gene uncertain. Germline lookup yields CDR1 MGHRA and CDR2 YSYEKL. V dropped 2 bases and J dropped 3 bases, with 16 bases sitting between them. The CDR3 runs to 17 residues. CDR3 residues: CASSQRPPAGDTGELFF. CDR3 sequence (DNA): TGCGCCAGCAGCCAAAGGCCCCCCGCCGGAGACACCGGGGAGCTGTTTTTT.

This chain links TRBV4-1 with TRBJ2-1, with 13 bases fitting TRBD2. Germline loops: CDR1 MGHRA, CDR2 YSYEKL. The CDR3 totals 17 residues. V was pared by 0 bases and J by 5 bases, with 4 bases of the junction left unmatched. The CDR3 reads CASSQDLTSGGNNEQFF. For the CDR3, the DNA is TGCGCCAGCAGCCAAGATTTGACTAGCGGGGGGAACAATGAGCAGTTCTTC.

The chain links TRBV7-2 to TRBJ2-7, with 8 positions matching TRBD1. With V trimmed by 5 bases and J by 3 bases, 12 bases remained unmatched. The germline CDR1 and CDR2 sequences are SGHTA and FQGNSA. This CDR3 is 16 amino acids long. This CDR3 is CASSPKKTGVDYEQYF. The CDR3 region has the DNA TGTGCCAGCAGCCCTAAGAAGACAGGGGTGGACTACGAGCAGTACTTC.

The chain combines TRBV6-5 with TRBJ1-1; no clear D gene. CDR1 and CDR2 from the germline V gene are MNHEY and SVGAGI. The CDR3 loop spans 12 amino acids. With 7 bases removed from V and 8 bases from J, the gap between germline ends came to 14 bases. The CDR3 spells CASMLAFGEAFF. In DNA, the CDR3 is TGTGCCAGCATGTTGGCCTTCGGGGAAGCTTTCTTT.

This sequence joins TRBV19 and TRBJ2-6; D call uncertain. V was cut by 5 bases and J by 0 bases, with 5 bases left in between. The germline V gene encodes CDR1 LNHDA and CDR2 SQIVND (reference sequence). The CDR3 length is 14 residues. In DNA form, the CDR3 reads TGTGCCAGTAGTGGCCGCTCTGGGGCCAACGTCCTGACTTTC. Its protein product is CASSGRSGANVLTF.

In its sample, this clone was seen once. This sequence joins TRBV2 and TRBJ2-2; perhaps TRBD2 as D (7 bases). Germline V lookup: CDR1 SNHLY, CDR2 FYNNEI. Trimming took 7 bases from V and 3 from J, leaving 18 bases between them. This CDR3 is built from 16 residues. CDR3 DNA: TGTGCCAGCACTGAGGGGGGGGCGCCTGACACCGGGGAGCTGTTTTTT. Translating it yields CASTEGGAPDTGELFF.

The chain carries TRBV19 and TRBJ1-4; 9 nucleotides line up with TRBD1. Germline V gene sequence: CDR1 LNHDA, CDR2 SQIVND (reference sequence). Germline trimming cut 4 bases from V and 2 bases from J; bases unmatched to any gene: 2. The CDR3 sequence is 15 residues long. The CDR3 sequence is CASSRTGGTNEKLFF. The DNA of the CDR3 is TGTGCCAGTAGTAGAACAGGGGGCACTAATGAAAAACTGTTTTTT. The full variable domain, its missing parts supplied by reference TRBV19 and TRBJ1-4, is DGGITQSPKYLFRKEGQNVTLSCEQNLNHDAMYWYRQDPGQGLRLIYYSQIVNDFQKGDIAEGYSVSREKKESFPLTVTSAQKNPTAFYLCASSRTGGTNEKLFFGSGTQLSVL.

The chain is built from TRBV4-1 and TRBJ1-2; D unclear. Looked up from germline, CDR1 is MGHRA and CDR2 is YSYEKL. V was pared by 3 bases and J by 0 bases, with 14 bases between. The CDR3 runs to 16 residues. DNA of the CDR3: TGCGCCAGCAGCCAGCCGCGGGCTGCTTCTAACTATGGCTACACCTTC. Translated: CASSQPRAASNYGYTF.

The chain joins TRBV27 to TRBJ1-2; 9 nucleotides match TRBD1. The V and J ends lost 2 bases and 5 bases, in that order; junction bases with no gene match: 12. Germline V gives CDR1 MNHEY, CDR2 SMNVEV (reference sequence). CDR3 length equals 17 residues. CDR3 amino acids: CASSLQGQGHRGYGYTF. The CDR3 region has the DNA TGTGCCAGCAGTTTACAGGGACAGGGTCACCGAGGGTATGGCTACACCTTC.

The genes are TRBV6-6 and TRBJ1-6; 9 bases match TRBD1. After removal of 5 bases from V and 9 bases from J, the junction contained 8 bases not matched to a gene. The germline CDR1 and CDR2 sequences are MNHNY and SVGAGI (reference sequence). The CDR3 has 15 amino acids. CDR3 coding DNA: TGTGCCAGCAGTCAGGGGGACAGGGTCGGTTCACCCCTCCACTTT. Translation: CASSQGDRVGSPLHF.

This clone was counted only a few times. This rearrangement joins TRBV20-1 to TRBJ1-6; D remains unclear. The V end was cut by 3 bases, the J end by 0 bases, with 15 bases between. Germline CDR1 DFQATT, CDR2 SNEGSKA (reference sequence). The CDR3 spans 17 residues. The CDR3 DNA follows: TGCAGTGCTAGTGCGACCGGGTTCTCCTCCTATAATTCACCCCTCCACTTT. It yields the protein CSASATGFSSYNSPLHF.

This clone was observed once. This chain links TRBV3-1 (or the pseudogene TRBV3-2) with TRBJ1-6, with 8 bases matching TRBD1. V lost 4 bases and J lost 14; bases outside the gene matches: 13. This CDR3 spans 15 amino acids. Germline lookup yields CDR1 LGHDT and CDR2 YNNKEL (reference sequence). CDR3: CASSRWQGASMALHF. The CDR3 DNA is TGTGCCAGCAGCCGATGGCAGGGGGCGAGTATGGCCCTCCACTTT.

The genes are TRBV6-2 or TRBV6-3 and TRBJ1-1; tentatively, D is TRBD1 (6 bases). This CDR3 has 16 amino acids. Deletions cut 2 bases from V and 0 bases from J, with 13 bases between. Germline V CDR1 and CDR2: MNHEY, SVGEGT. CDR3 in amino acids: CASSYPKQGMNTEAFF. CDR3 nucleotides: TGTGCCAGCAGTTACCCGAAACAGGGAATGAACACTGAAGCTTTCTTT.

J is TRBJ1-2 and V is TRBV3-1 (or the pseudogene TRBV3-2); unclear D gene. The CDR3 spans 14 residues. CDR1 is LGHDT, CDR2 YNNKEL, per germline (reference sequence). The V end was cut by 0 bases, the J end by 6 bases, with 11 bases between. CDR3 bases: TGTGCCAGCAGCCAAGAGGGGTACCATCATGGCTACACCTTC. Its translation is CASSQEGYHHGYTF.

This chain links TRBV5-1 with TRBJ2-7, with 10 nucleotides matching TRBD1. The CDR3 totals 14 residues. The germline V gene has CDR1 SGHRS and CDR2 YFSETQ. J gave up 5 bases and V 3 bases, and 5 bases lay outside the gene matches. As DNA, the CDR3 is TGCGCCAGCAGCTCCTCTGGACAGGGGGACGAGCAGTACTTC. Its translation: CASSSSGQGDEQYF.

The V call is TRBV5-4, the J call TRBJ2-1; 10 nucleotides align to TRBD1. This CDR3 has 15 amino acids. The germline gives CDR1 SGHNT, CDR2 YYREEE (reference sequence). The V gene end was trimmed by 4 bases and the J gene end by 9 bases; junction bases not matched to a gene: 10. CDR3: CASSEGQGFAAEQFF. The DNA for the CDR3 is TGTGCCAGCAGCGAGGGACAGGGGTTTGCGGCTGAGCAGTTCTTC.

This sequence joins TRBV6-5 and TRBJ1-1; D may be TRBD1 (6 bases). In germline, CDR1 is MNHEY, CDR2 SVGAGI. This CDR3 has 14 amino acids. V was shortened by 5 bases and J by 1 base, with 11 bases between the two germline ends. CDR3 sequence: CASSRGDTNTEAFF. CDR3 coding DNA: TGTGCCAGCAGTAGGGGGGACACGAACACTGAAGCTTTCTTT.

This chain connects TRBV4-2 to TRBJ2-3; 11 bases fit TRBD2. The CDR3 totals 17 residues. The ends lost 3 bases at V and 1 base at J; junction bases unmatched: 6. CDR1 and CDR2 from the germline V gene are LGHNA and YNFKEQ. The CDR3 DNA reads as TGTGCCAGCAGCCAGAGAGGTAGCGGGGGGGGCACAGATACGCAGTATTTT. The encoded protein is CASSQRGSGGGTDTQYF.

The count of this clone is one. The chain has TRBV12-2 and TRBJ1-2; the tabulated D call, TRBD1, remains unverified against the DNA. TRBV12-2 is tagged as a pseudogene. The CDR3 loop spans 17 amino acids. In nucleotides, the CDR3 is TGTGCAAGTCGCTTCTTGCGACAGGGGCGAGACCTATATGGCTACACCTTC. Translation gives CASRFLRQGRDLYGYTF.